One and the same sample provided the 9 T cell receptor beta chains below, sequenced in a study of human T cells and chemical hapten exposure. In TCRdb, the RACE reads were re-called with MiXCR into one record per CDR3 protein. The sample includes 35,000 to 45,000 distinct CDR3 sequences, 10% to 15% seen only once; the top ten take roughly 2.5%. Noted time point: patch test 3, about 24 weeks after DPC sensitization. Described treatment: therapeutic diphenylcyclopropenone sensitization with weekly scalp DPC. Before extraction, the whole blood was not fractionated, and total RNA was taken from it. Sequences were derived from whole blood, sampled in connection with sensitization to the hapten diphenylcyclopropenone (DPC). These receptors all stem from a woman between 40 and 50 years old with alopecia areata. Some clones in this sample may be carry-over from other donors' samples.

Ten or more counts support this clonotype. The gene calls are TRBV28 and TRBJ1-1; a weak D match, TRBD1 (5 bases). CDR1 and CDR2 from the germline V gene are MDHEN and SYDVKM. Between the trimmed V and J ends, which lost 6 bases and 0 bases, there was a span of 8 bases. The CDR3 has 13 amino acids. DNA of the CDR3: TGTGCCAGCAGCCTGACAGTGAACACTGAAGCTTTCTTT. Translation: CASSLTVNTEAFF.

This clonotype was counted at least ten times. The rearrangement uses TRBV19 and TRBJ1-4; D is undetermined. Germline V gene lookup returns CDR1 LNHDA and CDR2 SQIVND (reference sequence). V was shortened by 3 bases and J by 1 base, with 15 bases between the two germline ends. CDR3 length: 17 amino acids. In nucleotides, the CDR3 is TGTGCCAGTAGTATCGCGTTTCGCGTGGGAACTAATGAAAAACTGTTTTTT. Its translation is CASSIAFRVGTNEKLFF.

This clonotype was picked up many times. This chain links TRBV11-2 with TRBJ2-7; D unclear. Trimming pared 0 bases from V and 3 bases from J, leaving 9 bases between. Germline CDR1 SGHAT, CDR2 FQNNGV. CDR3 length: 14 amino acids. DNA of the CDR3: TGTGCCAGCAGCTTAGATTGGACGCACTACGAGCAGTACTTC. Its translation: CASSLDWTHYEQYF.

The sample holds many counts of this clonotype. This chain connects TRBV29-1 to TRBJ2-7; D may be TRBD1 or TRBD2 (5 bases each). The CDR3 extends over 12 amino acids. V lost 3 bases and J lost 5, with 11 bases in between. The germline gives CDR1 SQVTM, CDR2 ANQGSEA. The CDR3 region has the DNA TGCAGCGTTGATACGTTGGGGGACGAGCAGTACTTC. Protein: CSVDTLGDEQYF.

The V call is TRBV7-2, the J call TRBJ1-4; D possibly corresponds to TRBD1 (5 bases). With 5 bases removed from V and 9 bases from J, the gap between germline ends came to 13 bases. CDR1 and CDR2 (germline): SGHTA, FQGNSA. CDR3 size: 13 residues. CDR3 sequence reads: CASSPRQSQKLFF. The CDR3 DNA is TGTGCCAGCAGCCCCCGACAGTCTCAAAAACTGTTTTTT.

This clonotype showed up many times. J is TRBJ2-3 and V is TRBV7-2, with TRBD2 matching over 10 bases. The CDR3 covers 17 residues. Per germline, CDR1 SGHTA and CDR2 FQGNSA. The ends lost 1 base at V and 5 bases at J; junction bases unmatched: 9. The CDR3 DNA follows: TGTGCCAGCAGCTTAGAAAGCGGGGGGGTTGCTAGAGATACGCAGTATTTT. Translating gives CASSLESGGVARDTQYF.

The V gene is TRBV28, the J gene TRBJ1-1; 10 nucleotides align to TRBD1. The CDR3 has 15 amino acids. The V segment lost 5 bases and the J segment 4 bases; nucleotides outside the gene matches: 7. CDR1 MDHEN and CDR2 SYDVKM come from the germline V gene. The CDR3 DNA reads TGTGCCAGCAGTCGGACAGGGGGATCGGGCACTGAAGCTTTCTTT. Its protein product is CASSRTGGSGTEAFF. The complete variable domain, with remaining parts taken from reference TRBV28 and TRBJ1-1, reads DVKVTQSSRYLVKRTGEKVFLECVQDMDHENMFWYRQDPGLGLRLIYFSYDVKMKEKGDIPEGYSVSREKKERFSLILESASTNQTSMYLCASSRTGGSGTEAFFGQGTRLTVV.

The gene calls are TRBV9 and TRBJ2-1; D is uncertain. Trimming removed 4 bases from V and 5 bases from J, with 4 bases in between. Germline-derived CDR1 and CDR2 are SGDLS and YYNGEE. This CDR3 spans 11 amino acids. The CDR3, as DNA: TGTGCCAGCAGCCTACACAATGAGCAGTTCTTC. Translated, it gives CASSLHNEQFF.

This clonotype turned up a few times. CDR3: CASSQDLQSSYEQYF. For the CDR3, the DNA is TGCGCCAGCAGCCAAGATCTCCAGAGCTCCTACGAGCAGTACTTC. J is TRBJ2-7 and V is TRBV4-1; D gene ambiguous. The germline V gene has CDR1 MGHRA and CDR2 YSYEKL. Trimming stripped 0 bases from V and 0 bases from J, with 9 bases between. The CDR3 loop spans 15 amino acids.